This T cell receptor beta chain was captured by sequencing in a study of T cells in Graves' hyperthyroidism and ophthalmopathy (dated by TCRdb to about 2019). About the full investigation: Peripheral blood samples were taken at initial diagnosis, before any treatment was given. To identify TCR V-J signatures that set the groups apart, the researchers used a discovery cohort of about a hundred patients, made up of about 44 with Graves' ophthalmopathy and 55 to 65 with stable Graves' hyperthyroidism. Prospective prediction of ophthalmopathy was tested in an independent validation cohort of 18 to 20 hyperthyroidism patients and 15 to 17 patients who later progressed to ophthalmopathy. The approximately 95 discovery patients were divided at random into training and test sets in a 7:3 ratio. The study also compared thyroid tissue and blood T-cell repertoires from more than five Graves' hyperthyroidism patients. After blood sampling, hyperthyroidism patients were treated with methimazole at a starting dose of 30 mg daily, and ophthalmopathy patients were treated with high-dose intravenous methylprednisolone. TCR Vbeta CDR3 sequencing of 120 to 150 peripheral blood samples (approximately 44 ophthalmopathy, about 74 hyperthyroidism and roughly 17 progressor patients) is reported in the paper. Overall study outcomes, separate from this receptor: Sample size was not statistically predetermined, and investigators were not blinded to group allocation. A 13 V-J signature model separated ophthalmopathy from stable hyperthyroidism, with just over 85% sensitivity and roughly 81% specificity in cross-validation and 80%/75% in testing. Most expanded thyroid clonotypes (frequency above 0.001) were also detected in blood, suggesting blood repertoires may reflect thyroid immune responses. In validation, the model predicted progression to ophthalmopathy with approximately 71% sensitivity and roughly 72% specificity, a median of approximately 6.7 months before onset.

Hyperthyroidism patients were newly diagnosed, with disease duration under 2 months, and aged 18 to 65 years. The study excluded patients with uncontrolled infections, other autoimmune diseases, pregnancy or lactation. Diagnoses relied on clinical symptoms, serum thyroxine and TRAb, thyroid ultrasound and orbital computed tomography. Blood from progressor patients was collected at the time of first diagnosis with hyperthyroidism, before any ophthalmopathy symptoms had appeared. PBMCs were isolated from approximately 10 ml of fresh peripheral blood by Ficoll-Paque density gradient centrifugation. Patients classed as progressors first received a Graves' hyperthyroidism diagnosis and then went on to develop ophthalmopathy during follow-up. Total RNA was extracted using Trizol reagent, and RNA quality was assessed on an Agilent 2100 Bioanalyzer. The CDR3 sequence holds 13 residues, the cysteine and phenylalanine included. The read is trimmed to its CDR3 DNA, 39 bases read in frame from base 1. V ends up 5 bases short and J 7 bases short, with an unmatched junction base count of 5. CDR1 is given as GTSNPN and CDR2 as SVGIG, both from the germline V gene (reference sequence).

TCR beta CDR3 regions were amplified from RNA transcripts. The first round of RT-PCR for the TCR CDR3 was performed with the HTBI primer set and the Qiagen OneStep RT-PCR kit. Libraries were constructed in a second round of multiplex PCR, after which size selection and purification were performed. Sequencing of the libraries was done on an Illumina HiSeq2000 using paired-end 100 bp reads. The paper's data handling went like this. SOAPnuke was used to process the raw data, removing reads that contained adapters or uncalled bases, had a mean Phred below 15, or lacked an exact match to the constant primer or identifier. COPE v1.2.5 was used to merge the high-quality paired reads, and each unique nucleotide sequence was defined as a clonotype. Clonotypes were aligned to IMGT TRBV, TRBD and TRBJ reference segments using MiTCR v1.1. Only V-J combinations with frequency above 0.0001, covering approximately 99% of repertoires, were analysed. A TCS score was defined as the ratio of F50 (clonal expansion) to E x V (chaos), with BLOSUM62-based TCRdist applied between CDR3 peptides within each V-J. Welch's t-statistics and random forest reduced 450 to 600 V-J features to roughly 13, which were used in a naive Bayes classifier (R e1071). The raw public reads went through TCRdb reprocessing: fastp at Q25, MiXCR clone calling, in-frame beta chains kept. Rows with one shared CDR3 protein collapse into an entry with the most common genes and DNA. The authors' filters were not applied to this entry. This sample comprises under 450,000 distinct CDR3 sequences, roughly 14% of them detected only once. Jointly, the top ten make up around 21% of the sample.

On this clonotype: The antigen it binds to is not known. Per-base qualities were not stored, and no clone one base away is much larger.

The sequenced sample was blood. The chain is made from TRBV30 and TRBJ1-6, and 7 junctional nucleotides match TRBD1. The source is a young man with Graves' hyperthyroidism that later progressed to Graves' ophthalmopathy. The CDR3 here reads CAWGGTANSPLHF. The bases are TGTGCCTGGGGTGGGACAGCGAATTCACCCCTCCACTTT.